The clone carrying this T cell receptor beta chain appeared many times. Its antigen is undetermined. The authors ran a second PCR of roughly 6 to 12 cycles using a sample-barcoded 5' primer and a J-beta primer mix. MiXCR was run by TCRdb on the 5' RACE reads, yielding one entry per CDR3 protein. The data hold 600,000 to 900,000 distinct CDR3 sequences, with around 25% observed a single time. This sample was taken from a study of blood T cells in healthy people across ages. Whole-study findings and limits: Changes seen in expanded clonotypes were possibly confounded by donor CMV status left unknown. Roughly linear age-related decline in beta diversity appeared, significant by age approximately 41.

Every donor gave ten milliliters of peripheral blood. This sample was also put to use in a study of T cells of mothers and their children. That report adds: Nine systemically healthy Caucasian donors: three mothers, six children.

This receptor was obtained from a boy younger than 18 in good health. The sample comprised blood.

The CDR3, as DNA: TGTGCCAGCAAGGCAGGGGGGGGGACGGCCGGGGAGCTGTTTTTT. Its protein product is CASKAGGGTAGELFF. The V call is TRBV6-1, the J call TRBJ2-2; either TRBD1 or TRBD2 may fit D (7 bases each). The V gene's germline CDR1 is MNHNS and CDR2 SASEGT. V dropped 7 bases and J dropped 6 bases, with 18 bases sitting between them. The CDR3 totals 15 residues.